The clone carrying this T cell receptor beta chain was counted many times. What it binds is not known. The sample originates from a study of CD8 T cells in ankylosing spondylitis. Points from the study as a whole: Relatively rare in peripheral blood, disease-linked clones were also CD8+. Researchers reportedly found disease-linked clones significantly enriched in matched ankylosing spondylitis synovial fluid.

Trimming removed 3 bases from V and 5 bases from J, with 10 bases in between. The CDR3 loop spans 12 amino acids. Germline CDR1 and CDR2: DFQATT and SNEGSKA (reference sequence). In TCRdb, the 5' RACE reads were re-called with MiXCR into one record per CDR3 protein. The sample has tens of thousands of distinct CDR3 sequences; 27% are singletons. Sequences were obtained from blood, either unsorted or a sorted T cell fraction (not recorded which). The receptor was derived from a male donor with ankylosing spondylitis or in good health (not recorded which). This chain connects TRBV20-1 to TRBJ1-1; possibly TRBD1 for D (6 bases). The chain's CDR3 is CSASERGTEAFF. The DNA of the CDR3 is TGCAGTGCTAGTGAGAGGGGGACTGAAGCTTTCTTT.